Listed here are 32 T cell receptor beta chains from one sample, sequenced in a study of T cell clonality in common variable immunodeficiency. Using immunoSEQ multiplex PCR, the repertoire was profiled, and TCRdb retains in-frame clones only, with some absent. This repertoire holds under 45,000 clones, and none appear only once. The sample taken for sequencing was peripheral blood mononuclear cells. The receptors derive from a person aged 18 to 75 in good health.

In its sample, this clone was seen many times. The CDR3 goes on 3 residues after the read ends, and that part is filled in from the germline J gene. The chain joins TRBV7-8 to TRBJ2-5; D may be TRBD1 (5 bases). CDR1 and CDR2 from the germline V gene are SGHVS and FQNEAQ. Trimming took off 5 bases at V and 2 bases at J, with 12 bases between the two ends. The CDR3 has 14 residues. CDR3 DNA, as far as it was read: TGTGCCAGCAGCGGCCACAGGAGTCAAGAGACC. Amino acid sequence: CASSGHRSQET. Given in full, the CDR3 is CASSGHRSQETQYF.

A few counts support this clone. From the germline J gene comes the end of the CDR3, since the read stops 3 residues before it. The chain carries TRBV6-1 and TRBJ1-4; weak D call: TRBD1 (5 bases). CDR1 and CDR2 from the germline V gene are MNHNS and SASEGT. The CDR3 is made up of 15 amino acids. The CDR3 sequence is CASSERGAGANVLFF. The sequenced CDR3 bases are TGTGCCAGCAGTGAGCGGGGAGCTGGGGCCAACGTA.

This clone was seen ten or more times. The read comes to an end 3 residues before the CDR3 does, leaving the germline J gene to fill in the end. Other DNA sequences from this sample encode an identical CDR3 as well. The chain joins TRBV7-9 to TRBJ1-3, with 9 bases identical to TRBD1. CDR1 is SEHNR and CDR2 is FQNEAQ in the germline V gene (reference sequence). Trimming at V came to 0 bases and at J to 4 bases, leaving 1 base not matched to a gene. The CDR3 has 15 amino acids. This chain's CDR3 is CASSLAGTGGNTIYF. Partial CDR3 DNA: TGTGCCAGCAGCTTAGCCGGGACAGGGGGAAACACC.

This clone has a count of ten or more. Read coverage stops 3 residues before the CDR3 terminus; the germline J gene supplies the remainder. The chain combines TRBV10-3 with TRBJ1-3, with 10 bases aligning to TRBD1. The CDR3 consists of 19 residues. J lost 0 bases, V lost 3 bases, and 11 bases had no gene match. Germline CDR1 and CDR2: ENHRY and SYGVKD. CDR3 DNA (partial): TGTGCCATCAGTGATCCCACGAGACAGGGGGCCCACTCTGGAAACACC. Protein sequence: CAISDPTRQGAHSGNT. The whole CDR3 sequence reads CAISDPTRQGAHSGNTIYF.

The table lists this clone with many counts. The read ends 3 residues shy of where the CDR3 ends; the end is completed using the germline J gene. V gene TRBV7-8 combines with J gene TRBJ2-1, with D possibly being TRBD2 (5 bases). Germline V CDR1 and CDR2: SGHVS, FQNEAQ. V gave up 1 base and J gave up 3 bases, with 10 bases separating them. The CDR3 loop spans 15 amino acids. This chain's CDR3 is CASSLGAVFYNEQFF. The CDR3 bases that were read are TGTGCCAGCAGCTTAGGAGCGGTCTTCTACAATGAG.

At least ten counts were recorded for this clone. The observed sequence ends 3 residues before the CDR3 terminus, with the missing tail filled in from the germline J gene. The gene calls are TRBV14 and TRBJ2-3; 7 nucleotides match TRBD2. Germline trimming cut 0 bases from V and 2 bases from J; bases unmatched to any gene: 5. This CDR3 region has 16 residues. Germline CDR1 reads SGHDN; CDR2 reads FVKESK. The CDR3 sequence: CASSQDLLATTDTQYF. The part of the CDR3 DNA that was read is TGTGCCAGCAGCCAAGATTTACTAGCGACCACAGATACG.

This clone was observed many times. From the germline J gene comes the end of the CDR3, since the read stops 3 residues before it. J is TRBJ2-1 and V is TRBV2, with a tentative D call TRBD2 (6 bases). This CDR3 is 14 amino acids long. V was trimmed by 7 bases and J by 6 bases, leaving 16 bases between them. Germline CDR1 reads SNHLY; CDR2 reads FYNNEI. The part of the CDR3 DNA that was read is TGTGCCAGCATAGGGATAGGGGACTTCAATGAG. Protein sequence: CASIGIGDFNE. The whole CDR3 sequence reads CASIGIGDFNEQFF.

At least ten counts were recorded for this clone. The CDR3 is cut off 3 residues early in the read; its end comes from the germline J gene. The gene calls are TRBV11-2 and TRBJ2-7; D unresolved. Germline-derived CDR1 and CDR2 are SGHAT and FQNNGV. Trimming shortened V by 1 base and J by 6 bases, and 10 bases separated the two germline ends. This CDR3 is built from 13 residues. The CDR3 bases that were read are TGTGCCAGCAGCTTAGGAAACAGTCTCGAG. The encoded protein is CASSLGNSLE. The entire CDR3 protein is CASSLGNSLEQYF.

At least ten counts were recorded for this clone. The sequence runs out 3 residues before the end of the CDR3; the remainder is reconstructed from the germline J gene. The J gene is TRBJ1-5, the V gene TRBV7-9; 8 bases map to TRBD1. The length of the CDR3 is 14 residues. V shed 5 bases, J shed 2 bases, and the junction held 2 bases outside the gene matches. Per the germline V gene, CDR1 is SEHNR and CDR2 is FQNEAQ (reference sequence). The covered CDR3 bases are TGTGCCAGCAGCCCGGACAGGGGCAATCAGCCC. Its protein is CASSPDRGNQP. The entire CDR3 reads CASSPDRGNQPQHF.

In regard to this clone: The read ends 3 residues shy of where the CDR3 ends; the end is completed using the germline J gene. The rearrangement links TRBV7-9 to TRBJ1-1; maybe TRBD1 (5 bases). Germline loops: CDR1 SEHNR, CDR2 FQNEAQ (reference sequence). This CDR3 comprises 14 residues. CDR3 bases read: TGTGCCAGCAGCTCCGGGGGGAGAGGGGAAAAA. Protein product: CASSSGGRGEK. The full CDR3 sequence reads CASSSGGRGEKAFF.

This clone was found many times. The CDR3 end falls 3 residues outside the read, so it is completed with the germline J gene. The chain recombines TRBV20-1 with TRBJ2-7; 9 bases align to TRBD2. There are 15 residues in the CDR3. Germline lookup yields CDR1 DFQATT and CDR2 SNEGSKA (reference sequence). V was pared by 0 bases and J by 3 bases, with 6 bases of the junction left unmatched. CDR3 in amino acids: CSARDLAGPYYEQYF. CDR3 DNA, as far as it was read: TGCAGTGCTAGAGACCTAGCGGGGCCCTACTACGAG.

In its sample, this clone was seen many times. The observed sequence ends 3 residues before the CDR3 terminus, with the missing tail filled in from the germline J gene. The V gene is TRBV29-1, the J gene TRBJ2-1; 8 nucleotides match TRBD1. J lost 8 bases, V lost 5 bases, and 5 bases had no gene match. Germline V CDR1 and CDR2: SQVTM, ANQGSEA. The CDR3 has 12 residues. The CDR3 sequence: CSVWTGSHEQFF. CDR3 bases read: TGCAGCGTTTGGACAGGGAGCCATGAG.

The table lists this clone with many counts. The read halts 3 residues ahead of the CDR3 end, with the missing end drawn from the germline J gene. This chain connects TRBV14 to TRBJ2-7; D remains unclear. V lost 3 bases to trimming and J lost 2 bases, with 8 bases between them. The CDR3 runs to 13 residues. Looked up from germline, CDR1 is SGHDN and CDR2 is FVKESK. The covered CDR3 bases are TGTGCCAGCAGCCAGGCCCCAACCTACGAG. Amino acids: CASSQAPTYE. The full CDR3 protein is CASSQAPTYEQYF. The whole variable domain, remainder taken from reference TRBV14 and TRBJ2-7, is EAGVTQFPSHSVIEKGQTVTLRCDPISGHDNLYWYRRVMGKEIKFLLHFVKESKQDESGMPNNRFLAERTGGTYSTLKVQPAELEDSGVYFCASSQAPTYEQYFGPGTRLTVT.

There are many counts of this clone. The CDR3: CSASGASLSGANVLTF. The sequenced part of the CDR3 DNA is TGCAGTGCTAGTGGGGCCTCCCTCTCTGGGGCCAACGTC. The chain couples TRBV20-1 to TRBJ2-6; D might be TRBD1 (5 bases). With the read ending 3 residues before the CDR3 end, the germline J gene is used to fill in that end. This CDR3 has 16 amino acids. Trimming removed 3 bases from V and 0 bases from J, with 12 bases in between. Germline CDR1 is DFQATT and CDR2 is SNEGSKA (reference sequence).

This clone appeared many times. The CDR3 end is not reached by the read, which stops 3 residues before it; the germline J gene fills it in. The rearrangement links TRBV7-9 to TRBJ2-4; D possibly corresponds to TRBD2 (6 bases). V shed 6 bases and J shed 6 bases, with 15 bases lying between them. The CDR3 totals 14 residues. Per germline, CDR1 SEHNR and CDR2 FQNEAQ (reference sequence). The CDR3 bases that were read are TGTGCCAGCAGTCGACCCTTTAGCGGAAACATT. Translation gives CASSRPFSGNI. The whole CDR3 sequence is CASSRPFSGNIQYF.

This clone was counted only a few times. The read ends 3 residues shy of where the CDR3 ends; the end is completed using the germline J gene. This chain connects TRBV30 to TRBJ1-5; D unresolved. The CDR3 length is 13 residues. Between the trimmed V and J ends, which lost 8 bases and 3 bases, there was a span of 14 bases. CDR1 is GTSNPN, CDR2 SVGIG, per germline (reference sequence). CDR3 DNA (partial): TGTGCCCCCCTACCTTTCAACAATCAGCCC. Translating gives CAPLPFNNQP. The whole CDR3 is CAPLPFNNQPQHF.

There are many counts of this clone. The CDR3 is cut off 3 residues early in the read; its end comes from the germline J gene. This chain links TRBV20-1 with TRBJ2-5; TRBD2 matches 9 bases. The CDR3 covers 13 residues. Trimming removed 7 bases from V and 5 bases from J; junction bases left unmatched: 8. Germline V gene sequence: CDR1 DFQATT, CDR2 SNEGSKA (reference sequence). CDR3: CSVREREVETQYF. The CDR3 bases that were read are TGCAGTGTCCGTGAGCGGGAGGTTGAGACC.

This clone was observed at least ten times. The read ends 3 residues shy of where the CDR3 ends; the end is completed using the germline J gene. The chain is built from TRBV20-1 and TRBJ2-4, with D possibly being TRBD2 (6 bases). The CDR3 loop spans 14 amino acids. The germline V gene encodes CDR1 DFQATT and CDR2 SNEGSKA (reference sequence). CDR3 loop: CSAIRQGLQETQYF. The CDR3 DNA, read in part, is TGCAGTGCTATACGCCAGGGACTGCAAGAGACT.

Many counts were recorded for this clone. Coverage ceases 3 residues before the CDR3 finishes, and the germline J gene fills in the end. The gene calls are TRBV20-1 and TRBJ1-1; 7 nucleotides line up with TRBD1. This CDR3 is 16 amino acids long. Germline CDR1 DFQATT, CDR2 SNEGSKA (reference sequence). The CDR3 DNA, read in part, is TGCAGTGCTAGCCCCACAGGGGCCCGGCGTTTTTTAGGA. Translating it yields CSASPTGARRFLG. The whole CDR3 region reads CSASPTGARRFLGAFF.

This clone was seen repeatedly, ten times or more. The sequenced fragment ends 3 residues before the CDR3 boundary, so the rest is inferred from the germline J gene. The chain uses TRBV28 and TRBJ1-4; D uncertain. The CDR3 consists of 12 residues. Per the germline V gene, CDR1 is MDHEN and CDR2 is SYDVKM. The V gene lost 6 bases and the J gene lost 5 bases, with 7 bases spanning the gap. CDR3: CASRTGNEKLFF. The covered CDR3 bases are TGTGCCAGCAGGACCGGGAATGAAAAA.

This clone occurred a few times. The read ends 3 residues before the CDR3 terminus; that terminus is restored from the germline J gene. The chain uses TRBV23-1 and TRBJ1-5, with a weak D call TRBD1 (6 bases). TRBV23-1 is annotated as an ORF whose role is uncertain. The CDR3 consists of 17 residues. V was pared by 8 bases and J by 2 bases, with 22 bases between. This CDR3 reads CASGNAGAHLGNQPQHF. CDR3 bases read: TGCGCCAGCGGCAATGCAGGGGCCCACTTGGGCAATCAGCCC.

This clone was counted many times. CDR3 DNA (partial): TGCGCCAGCAGCTTAAGGCAGGAGCTAACCTACAATGAG. Translating it yields CASSLRQELTYNE. The full CDR3 reads CASSLRQELTYNEQFF. This sequence joins TRBV5-1 and TRBJ2-1; no clear D gene. The CDR3 end falls 3 residues outside the read, so it is completed with the germline J gene. Looked up from germline, CDR1 is SGHRS and CDR2 is YFSETQ. This CDR3 region has 16 residues. Trimming removed 2 bases from V and 2 bases from J, with 14 bases in between.

This clone was observed many times. The read ends 3 residues early relative to the CDR3; the germline J gene fills the gap. V usage is TRBV10-3 and J usage is TRBJ1-1; TRBD1 matches 7 bases. This CDR3 is built from 14 residues. Looked up from germline, CDR1 is ENHRY and CDR2 is SYGVKD. V was pared by 10 bases and J by 1 base, with 9 bases of the junction left unmatched. The CDR3 DNA, read in part, is TGTGCCACCAAAGGACAGGCTAGGAACACTGAA. Protein: CATKGQARNTE. From start to end, the CDR3 is CATKGQARNTEAFF.

In the case of this clone: The read comes to an end 3 residues before the CDR3 does, leaving the germline J gene to fill in the end. The rearrangement links TRBV19 to TRBJ2-1; 9 bases align to TRBD2. V trimming: 2 bases; J trimming: 4 bases; junction bases outside the gene matches: 3. Germline loops: CDR1 LNHDA, CDR2 SQIVND (reference sequence). The CDR3 extends over 15 amino acids. The CDR3 is CASSIPRGGYNEQFF. The part of the CDR3 DNA that was read is TGTGCCAGTAGTATACCGCGGGGGGGTTACAATGAG.

This clone has ten or more counts. From the germline J gene comes the end of the CDR3, since the read stops 3 residues before it. This chain connects TRBV14 to TRBJ1-2; 7 bases line up with TRBD1. The CDR3 totals 14 residues. From germline, CDR1 is SGHDN and CDR2 FVKESK. The CDR3 region is CASSQVGTAGGYTF. The sequenced CDR3 bases are TGTGCCAGCAGCCAAGTTGGGACAGCCGGCGGC.

The table lists this clone with many counts. The read is 3 residues too short to cover the CDR3 end, so that end is filled in from the germline J gene. J is TRBJ1-2 and V is TRBV30, with D possibly being TRBD1 (5 bases). V lost 1 base to trimming and J lost 4 bases, with 7 bases between them. The CDR3 runs 12 residues. The germline V gene encodes CDR1 GTSNPN and CDR2 SVGIG (reference sequence). The CDR3 region is CAWSGQGYGYTF. The CDR3 bases that were read are TGTGCCTGGAGTGGGCAGGGCTATGGC.

This clone was observed a handful of times. The read terminates 3 residues before the CDR3 end, so the remaining end is supplied by the germline J gene. The gene calls are TRBV19 and TRBJ1-2, with a tentative D call TRBD1 (5 bases). V shed 4 bases and J shed 3 bases, with 15 bases lying between them. The germline gives CDR1 LNHDA, CDR2 SQIVND (reference sequence). This CDR3 has 15 amino acids. CDR3 protein: CASSNEGTEHYGYTF. CDR3 DNA (partial): TGTGCCAGTAGTAACGAGGGGACTGAACACTATGGC.

This clone has at least ten counts. The DNA ends 3 residues before the CDR3 does, and the rest of the CDR3 is filled in from the germline J gene. The chain is built from TRBV19 and TRBJ1-2; 9 bases align to TRBD1. This CDR3 is 15 amino acids long. Germline CDR1 and CDR2: LNHDA and SQIVND (reference sequence). CDR3 sequence: CASSHLDPGQGGYTF. Incomplete CDR3 DNA: TGTGCCAGTAGTCATTTAGACCCGGGACAGGGAGGC.

In this sample, this clone turned up many times. The read ends 3 residues before the CDR3 terminus; that terminus is restored from the germline J gene. This chain uses TRBV5-1 with TRBJ2-2, with D perhaps TRBD1 (5 bases). This CDR3 comprises 14 residues. Looked up from germline, CDR1 is SGHRS and CDR2 is YFSETQ. The V end lost 1 base, the J end lost 6 bases, and 10 bases lay between the germline ends. CDR3 DNA, as far as it was read: TGCGCCAGCAGCTTGTTATCAGGGCCCGGGGAG. Protein sequence: CASSLLSGPGE. The complete CDR3 sequence is CASSLLSGPGELFF. Full variable domain (remainder filled in from reference TRBV5-1 and TRBJ2-2): KAGVTQTPRYLIKTRGQQVTLSCSPISGHRSVSWYQQTPGQGLQFLFEYFSETQRNKGNFPGRFSGRQFSNSRSEMNVSTLELGDSALYLCASSLLSGPGELFFGEGSRLTVL.

This clone was seen many times. The read terminates 3 residues ahead of where the CDR3 ends, so the germline J gene completes it. The chain joins TRBV29-1 to TRBJ2-1; TRBD1 is a possible D gene (5 bases). The CDR3 runs 14 residues. Trimming took 7 bases from V and 9 from J, leaving 22 bases between them. Germline CDR1 is SQVTM and CDR2 is ANQGSEA. CDR3 protein: CSATQSTRVSEQFF. Partial CDR3 DNA: TGCAGCGCGACTCAATCTACCAGGGTTTCTGAG.

This clone was seen more than once but under ten times. With the read ending 3 residues before the CDR3 end, the germline J gene is used to fill in that end. Other DNA sequences of this sample code for an identical CDR3. The chain carries TRBV5-1 and TRBJ1-1; 10 bases agree with TRBD1. From germline, CDR1 is SGHRS and CDR2 YFSETQ. The V segment lost 4 bases and the J segment 4 bases; nucleotides outside the gene matches: 4. This CDR3 is 14 amino acids long. CDR3 DNA (partial): TGCGCCAGCAGCCCCGGACAGGGGGGCACTGAA. Translated, it gives CASSPGQGGTE. From start to end, the CDR3 is CASSPGQGGTEAFF.

This clone was counted ten times or more. The read ends 3 residues shy of where the CDR3 ends; the end is completed using the germline J gene. The chain uses TRBV4-2 and TRBJ2-4; TRBD2 is a possible D gene (7 bases). The CDR3 is 20 amino acids. Germline CDR1 is LGHNA and CDR2 is YNFKEQ. V lost 4 bases and J lost 8, with 33 bases in between. The covered CDR3 bases are TGTGCCAGCAGCCTTAGTGGGAGGGGTGGGTGGACAGTCGAGGCAGACATT. Translating gives CASSLSGRGGWTVEADI. The whole CDR3 region reads CASSLSGRGGWTVEADIQYF.